Listed below are T cell receptor beta chains from one sample, sequenced in a study of beta chain features in type 1 diabetes. Using immunoSEQ multiplex PCR, the repertoire was profiled, and TCRdb retains in-frame clones only, with some absent. The sample contains roughly 290,000 clones, over 12% of which appear only once. The source material was naive CD4+ T cells from blood. These receptors were obtained from a man younger than 30 with type 1 diabetes. Both conserved end residues are part of each CDR3. Each record gives: V gene, D gene, clone size, J gene, CDR3 DNA, CDR3 protein. The D gene is left open where the match is weak. Size tells how often a clone was seen (once, few, many) or the class of an expanded clone, and some rows leave it out.

v_gene: TRBV5-1; d_gene: .; abundance: few; j_gene: TRBJ1-1; CDR3nt: TGCGCCAGCAGCTGGGGGCAGGACACTGAAGCTTTCTTT; CDR3aa: CASSWGQDTEAFF
v_gene: TRBV9; d_gene: TRBD2; abundance: few; j_gene: TRBJ2-1; CDR3nt: TGTGCCAGCAGCTCGCCAGGACTAGCGCCCAATGAGCAGTTCTTC; CDR3aa: CASSSPGLAPNEQFF
v_gene: TRBV4-1; d_gene: .; abundance: few; j_gene: TRBJ1-1; CDR3nt: TGCGCCAGCAGCCAAGCGAAGGTGGGGGGAATGTCTGAAGCTTTCTTT; CDR3aa: CASSQAKVGGMSEAFF
v_gene: TRBV30; d_gene: TRBD1; abundance: few; j_gene: TRBJ1-4; CDR3nt: TGTGCCTGGAGGAGACAGGGGGCATATGAAAAACTGTTTTTT; CDR3aa: CAWRRQGAYEKLFF
v_gene: TRBV14; d_gene: .; abundance: .; j_gene: TRBJ1-5; CDR3nt: TGTGCCAGCAGCACCCGGGACTGGGGCAATCAGCCCCAGCATTTT; CDR3aa: CASSTRDWGNQPQHF
v_gene: TRBV6-5; d_gene: TRBD1; abundance: .; j_gene: TRBJ1-4; CDR3nt: TGTGCCAGCAGTTCCAGGGGGGTAGTGGAAAAACTGTTTTTT; CDR3aa: CASSSRGVVEKLFF
v_gene: TRBV7-9; d_gene: TRBD2; abundance: .; j_gene: TRBJ2-3; CDR3nt: TGTGCCAGCAGCTTAGTCCCGACTAGCAGACCTAGCACAGATACGCAGTATTTT; CDR3aa: CASSLVPTSRPSTDTQYF
v_gene: TRBV30; d_gene: TRBD2; abundance: .; j_gene: TRBJ2-7; CDR3nt: TGTGCCTGGAGTGAATGGGAGGGCCCTCGGCTCGAGCAGTACTTC; CDR3aa: CAWSEWEGPRLEQYF
v_gene: TRBV2; d_gene: TRBD2; abundance: .; j_gene: TRBJ2-3; CDR3nt: TGTGCCAGCAGTCGCGTTAGCGGGGGGGCCGTAGATACGCAGTATTTT; CDR3aa: CASSRVSGGAVDTQYF
v_gene: TRBV12-5; d_gene: TRBD1; abundance: .; j_gene: TRBJ2-1; CDR3nt: TGTGCTAGCCGCCAAACAGGGGGGTTGATGAATGAGCAGTTCTTC; CDR3aa: CASRQTGGLMNEQFF
v_gene: TRBV18; d_gene: TRBD1; abundance: few; j_gene: TRBJ1-6; CDR3nt: TGTGCCAGCTCACCACCGCACAGGGGACCCCTCCACTTT; CDR3aa: CASSPPHRGPLHF
v_gene: TRBV28; d_gene: .; abundance: few; j_gene: TRBJ2-7; CDR3nt: TGTGCCAGCAGTTTTTTCGGCGGTACCTACGAGCAGTACTTC; CDR3aa: CASSFFGGTYEQYF
v_gene: TRBV28; d_gene: TRBD1; abundance: few; j_gene: TRBJ2-1; CDR3nt: TGTGCCAGCAGTCAAACGGGACAGAACCACAATGAGCAGTTCTTC; CDR3aa: CASSQTGQNHNEQFF
v_gene: TRBV2; d_gene: .; abundance: few; j_gene: TRBJ2-1; CDR3nt: TGTGCCTACACGCCTTACAATGAGCAGTTCTTC; CDR3aa: CAYTPYNEQFF
v_gene: TRBV25-1; d_gene: TRBD2; abundance: few; j_gene: TRBJ2-1; CDR3nt: TGTGCCAGCAAACCCCGTGGTAGCGGGGGGGAGCATGAGCAGTTCTTC; CDR3aa: CASKPRGSGGEHEQFF
v_gene: TRBV2; d_gene: TRBD1; abundance: .; j_gene: TRBJ2-7; CDR3nt: TGTGCCAGCAGATCGACAGGGGGAACCTACGAGCAGTACTTC; CDR3aa: CASRSTGGTYEQYF
v_gene: TRBV28; d_gene: .; abundance: few; j_gene: TRBJ1-1; CDR3nt: TGTGCCAGCAGTCCAGCAGGGCGCCACACTGAAGCTTTCTTT; CDR3aa: CASSPAGRHTEAFF
v_gene: TRBV28; d_gene: TRBD1; abundance: .; j_gene: TRBJ1-2; CDR3nt: TGTGCCAGCAGTTTCGGTCTAAACAGGGGGTACTATGGCTACACCTTC; CDR3aa: CASSFGLNRGYYGYTF
v_gene: TRBV19; d_gene: .; abundance: .; j_gene: TRBJ1-2; CDR3nt: TGTGCCAGTAGCAGAACGGCAGGGAACTATGGCTACACCTTC; CDR3aa: CASSRTAGNYGYTF
v_gene: TRBV6-5; d_gene: .; abundance: .; j_gene: TRBJ2-5; CDR3nt: TGTGCCACCCAGAGGGGGGGGCGATTCCAAGAGACCCAGTACTTC; CDR3aa: CATQRGGRFQETQYF
v_gene: TRBV29-1; d_gene: .; abundance: few; j_gene: TRBJ1-4; CDR3nt: TGCAGCGTTCGAGGGCGGGGGGATGAAAAACTGTTTTTT; CDR3aa: CSVRGRGDEKLFF
v_gene: TRBV7-2; d_gene: TRBD1; abundance: few; j_gene: TRBJ2-7; CDR3nt: TGTGCCAGCAGCTGGGGGACAGGGAATTACTACGAGCAGTACTTC; CDR3aa: CASSWGTGNYYEQYF
v_gene: TRBV7-9; d_gene: TRBD1; abundance: .; j_gene: TRBJ2-7; CDR3nt: TGTGCCAGCAGCTACCGGACAGGGACCTACGAGCAGTACTTC; CDR3aa: CASSYRTGTYEQYF
v_gene: TRBV10-3; d_gene: .; abundance: few; j_gene: TRBJ1-6; CDR3nt: TGTGCCATCAATCCAGGGGCGGAATCACCCCTCCACTTT; CDR3aa: CAINPGAESPLHF
v_gene: TRBV6-5; d_gene: TRBD2; abundance: few; j_gene: TRBJ2-1; CDR3nt: TGTGCCAGCAGGACACTAGCGGGAAGATTCGGTGAGCAGTTCTTC; CDR3aa: CASRTLAGRFGEQFF
v_gene: TRBV6-6; d_gene: .; abundance: few; j_gene: TRBJ2-7; CDR3nt: TGTGCCAGCAGGAGTCTGGGGGGTTACGAGCAGTACTTC; CDR3aa: CASRSLGGYEQYF
v_gene: TRBV30; d_gene: TRBD2; abundance: .; j_gene: TRBJ2-3; CDR3nt: TGTGCCTGGAGTAGGACTAGCGGGAATGCAGATACGCAGTATTTT; CDR3aa: CAWSRTSGNADTQYF
v_gene: TRBV30; d_gene: TRBD1; abundance: .; j_gene: TRBJ1-5; CDR3nt: TGTGCCTGGAGTGTTTTAGGACAGGGGAAGCGGCCCCAGCATTTT; CDR3aa: CAWSVLGQGKRPQHF
v_gene: TRBV4-2; d_gene: .; abundance: few; j_gene: TRBJ2-3; CDR3nt: TGTGCCAGCAGCCCCTCGAGGGATACGCAGTATTTT; CDR3aa: CASSPSRDTQYF
v_gene: TRBV30; d_gene: TRBD2; abundance: few; j_gene: TRBJ2-2; CDR3nt: TGTGCCTGGAGTCGAGGACTAGCGGGGACCGGGGAGCTGTTTTTT; CDR3aa: CAWSRGLAGTGELFF
v_gene: TRBV2; d_gene: .; abundance: few; j_gene: TRBJ2-7; CDR3nt: TGTGCCAGCAGTCCTACGTTCTTATCCTACGAGCAGTACTTC; CDR3aa: CASSPTFLSYEQYF
v_gene: TRBV21-1; d_gene: .; abundance: few; j_gene: TRBJ1-1; CDR3nt: TGTGCCAGCAGCAAACGGGACAGGGGGTCGGGAATGAACACTGAAGCTTTCTTT; CDR3aa: CASSKRDRGSGMNTEAFF
v_gene: TRBV28; d_gene: .; abundance: few; j_gene: TRBJ2-6; CDR3nt: TGTGCCAGCAGTACCGGTACTGGGGCCAACGTCCTGACTTTC; CDR3aa: CASSTGTGANVLTF
v_gene: TRBV6-6; d_gene: .; abundance: few; j_gene: TRBJ2-3; CDR3nt: TGTGCCAGCAGCAACGTCAGGCAGTATTTT; CDR3aa: CASSNVRQYF
v_gene: TRBV29-1; d_gene: TRBD2; abundance: few; j_gene: TRBJ2-1; CDR3nt: TGCAGCGTAACTAGCGGGAGGGTTTACAATGAGCAGTTCTTC; CDR3aa: CSVTSGRVYNEQFF
v_gene: TRBV6-6; d_gene: .; abundance: few; j_gene: TRBJ2-7; CDR3nt: TGTGCCACTCGACAGGCCCCCTACGAGCAGTACTTC; CDR3aa: CATRQAPYEQYF
v_gene: TRBV7-9; d_gene: .; abundance: few; j_gene: TRBJ2-5; CDR3nt: TGTGCCAGCAGCTCAGGAGAGACCCAGTACTTC; CDR3aa: CASSSGETQYF
v_gene: TRBV28; d_gene: .; abundance: few; j_gene: TRBJ2-2; CDR3nt: TGTGCCAGCAGGTTGTGGGGCCAAAGTAGCGGGGAGCTGTTTTTT; CDR3aa: CASRLWGQSSGELFF
v_gene: TRBV9; d_gene: TRBD2; abundance: few; j_gene: TRBJ2-3; CDR3nt: TGTGCCAGCAGCGTAGATCCCCCGGGACTAGCAAAGGCAGATACGCAGTATTTT; CDR3aa: CASSVDPPGLAKADTQYF
v_gene: TRBV2; d_gene: TRBD2; abundance: .; j_gene: TRBJ2-7; CDR3nt: TGTGCCAGCACTAGCGGGAGGGCCACCGAGCAGTACTTC; CDR3aa: CASTSGRATEQYF